The 18 T cell receptor beta chains below come from one sample, sequenced in a study of blood T cell repertoires in COVID-19. The data were produced by immunoSEQ multiplex PCR, yet TCRdb's version contains in-frame clones alone and is incomplete. The table lists 300,000 to 350,000 clones, 80% to 95% of them singletons. The sequencing sample was made of peripheral blood. These receptors all come from a woman aged 25 to 39 with COVID-19, enrolled during active disease.

DNA for the CDR3: TGCAGCGTTTATGACAGGGGTGAGGGCTACACCTTC. Its translation is CSVYDRGEGYTF. This sequence joins TRBV29-1 and TRBJ1-2; 8 positions match TRBD1. Germline trimming cut 5 bases from V and 8 bases from J; bases unmatched to any gene: 7. Germline V gene lookup returns CDR1 SQVTM and CDR2 ANQGSEA. This CDR3 has 12 residues.

The rearrangement links TRBV24-1 to TRBJ2-1, with 9 bases identical to TRBD2. Looked up from germline, CDR1 is KGHDR and CDR2 is SFDVKD. The CDR3 length is 16 residues. Trimming at V came to 6 bases and at J to 5 bases, leaving 10 bases not matched to a gene. The CDR3 DNA reads as TGTGCCACCAGTCCCTTAGGAGCGGGAGGCCACAATGAGCAGTTCTTC. It is translated as CATSPLGAGGHNEQFF.

The V gene is TRBV29-1, the J gene TRBJ2-1; 8 bases agree with TRBD2. CDR3 length: 15 amino acids. V shed 5 bases and J 8 bases; nucleotides not matched to a gene: 14. The germline CDR1 and CDR2 sequences are SQVTM and ANQGSEA. The CDR3 sequence: CSVRGEAGVRDEQFF. As DNA, the CDR3 is TGCAGCGTTAGGGGGGAAGCGGGAGTCAGAGATGAGCAGTTCTTC.

The V and J genes are TRBV25-1 and TRBJ1-4; tentatively, D is TRBD1 (6 bases). V lost 5 bases, J lost 8 bases, and 18 bases lay in between. Germline CDR1 is MGHDK and CDR2 is SYGVNS. The CDR3 is 15 residues long. The CDR3 DNA follows: TGTGCCAGCAGTCGTACGGGACAACCCGAAGAAAAACTGTTTTTT. Protein: CASSRTGQPEEKLFF. Filled out from reference TRBV25-1 and TRBJ1-4, the complete variable domain reads EADIYQTPRYLVIGTGKKITLECSQTMGHDKMYWYQQDPGMELHLIHYSYGVNSTEKGDLSSESTVSRIRTEHFPLTLESARPSHTSQYLCASSRTGQPEEKLFFGSGTQLSVL.

The CDR3: CASRPTGEVYEQYF. The CDR3 nucleotides read TGTGCCAGCAGGCCGACAGGGGAGGTCTACGAGCAGTACTTC. This chain connects TRBV28 to TRBJ2-7; TRBD1 agrees at 8 bases. CDR3 length equals 14 residues. CDR1 is MDHEN and CDR2 is SYDVKM in the germline V gene. Trimming at V came to 6 bases and at J to 3 bases, leaving 7 bases not matched to a gene. The full variable domain, with the rest looked up from reference TRBV28 and TRBJ2-7, is DVKVTQSSRYLVKRTGEKVFLECVQDMDHENMFWYRQDPGLGLRLIYFSYDVKMKEKGDIPEGYSVSREKKERFSLILESASTNQTSMYLCASRPTGEVYEQYFGPGTRLTVT.

In this sample, this clone turned up a few times. The rearrangement uses TRBV4-3 and TRBJ2-1, with 9 positions matching TRBD2. Germline V gene data show CDR1 as LGHNA and CDR2 as YSLEER. This CDR3 has 15 residues. V trimming: 4 bases; J trimming: 4 bases; junction bases outside the gene matches: 5. The CDR3 protein is CASSPGLADYNEQFF. CDR3 DNA: TGCGCCAGCAGCCCGGGACTAGCAGATTACAATGAGCAGTTCTTC.

In its sample, this clone was seen once. The chain links TRBV5-1 to TRBJ1-2; no firm D call. The CDR3 spans 15 residues. Per the germline V gene, CDR1 is SGHRS and CDR2 is YFSETQ. Trimming cost V 5 bases and J 1 base, with 15 bases left between them. CDR3 sequence reads: CASRAGSRSNYGYTF. The CDR3 nucleotides are TGCGCCAGCAGGGCAGGCAGCCGAAGTAACTATGGCTACACCTTC. The variable domain in full, with the rest retrieved from reference TRBV5-1 and TRBJ1-2, is KAGVTQTPRYLIKTRGQQVTLSCSPISGHRSVSWYQQTPGQGLQFLFEYFSETQRNKGNFPGRFSGRQFSNSRSEMNVSTLELGDSALYLCASRAGSRSNYGYTFGSGTRLTVV.

The chain recombines TRBV5-1 with TRBJ2-7, with 11 bases aligning to TRBD2. The CDR3 length is 15 residues. Germline CDR1 is SGHRS and CDR2 is YFSETQ. The J segment lost 7 bases and the V segment lost 0 bases, leaving 6 bases of the junction unmatched. The CDR3 region has the DNA TGCGCCAGCAGCTTGGGAGGTAGCGGGAGGGGAGAGCAGTACTTC. It yields the protein CASSLGGSGRGEQYF.

This clone was found a few times. This chain connects TRBV24-1 to TRBJ1-5; maybe TRBD1 (6 bases). Germline V gene sequence: CDR1 KGHDR, CDR2 SFDVKD. V lost 4 bases and J 2 bases, leaving 20 bases between the germline ends. The CDR3 is made up of 18 amino acids. The CDR3 DNA sequence: TGTGCCACCAGTGACCGCCCCTACAGGGAAAGAGGCAATCAGCCCCAGCATTTT. Translated, it gives CATSDRPYRERGNQPQHF.

The rearrangement uses TRBV30 and TRBJ2-2; D is undetermined. Trimming pared 1 base from V and 4 bases from J, leaving 4 bases between. Germline V CDR1 and CDR2: GTSNPN, SVGIG (reference sequence). This CDR3 has 12 residues. CDR3 amino acids: CAWSGVTGELFF. The CDR3 nucleotides are TGTGCCTGGAGTGGAGTCACCGGGGAGCTGTTTTTT.

The rearrangement links TRBV14 to TRBJ2-1; a possible D gene is TRBD2 (6 bases). V was trimmed by 1 base and J by 5 bases, leaving 15 bases between them. Germline-derived CDR1 and CDR2 are SGHDN and FVKESK. The CDR3 extends over 16 amino acids. The CDR3 nucleotides read TGTGCCAGCAGCCAAGTTCTGTGGGAGGCCCACAATGAGCAGTTCTTC. It encodes CASSQVLWEAHNEQFF. Full variable domain (rest looked up from reference TRBV14 and TRBJ2-1): EAGVTQFPSHSVIEKGQTVTLRCDPISGHDNLYWYRRVMGKEIKFLLHFVKESKQDESGMPNNRFLAERTGGTYSTLKVQPAELEDSGVYFCASSQVLWEAHNEQFFGPGTRLTVL.

The chain has TRBV9 and TRBJ2-7; 10 nucleotides align to TRBD1. Losses at the gene ends were 4 bases for V and 3 bases for J; bases not matched to a gene: 4. CDR1 and CDR2 (germline): SGDLS, YYNGEE. This CDR3 comprises 14 residues. The CDR3 sequence: CASSPGTGDYEQYF. The CDR3 DNA is TGTGCCAGCAGCCCGGGGACAGGGGACTACGAGCAGTACTTC.

This CDR3 is CASGPPSQETQYF. CDR3 in DNA: TGCGCCAGCGGCCCTCCCTCCCAAGAGACCCAGTACTTC. V and J are TRBV5-1 and TRBJ2-5; D gene ambiguous. V lost 7 bases to trimming and J lost 1 base, with 11 bases between them. This CDR3 region has 13 residues. The germline V gene encodes CDR1 SGHRS and CDR2 YFSETQ.

The rearrangement links TRBV19 to TRBJ1-2, with 7 bases identical to TRBD1. The CDR3 consists of 15 residues. V shed 3 bases and J 3 bases; nucleotides not matched to a gene: 7. Germline V gene lookup returns CDR1 LNHDA and CDR2 SQIVND (reference sequence). CDR3 bases: TGTGCCAGTAGTATGGGTAGGGGGCTCGACTATGGCTACACCTTC. Translation gives CASSMGRGLDYGYTF.

The chain links TRBV13 to TRBJ2-7, with TRBD2 matching 13 bases. Germline lookup yields CDR1 PRHDT and CDR2 FYEKMQ (reference sequence). V trimming: 5 bases; J trimming: 5 bases; junction bases outside the gene matches: 12. This CDR3 is 17 amino acids long. CDR3 DNA sequence: TGTGCCAGCAGCCCATCCGGATGGACTAGCGGGAGTCACGAGCAGTACTTC. The encoded protein is CASSPSGWTSGSHEQYF.

The chain has TRBV29-1 and TRBJ1-1, with D possibly being TRBD1 (5 bases). Germline CDR1 SQVTM, CDR2 ANQGSEA. This CDR3 has 13 residues. V lost 6 bases and J lost 0, with 11 bases in between. The CDR3 coding sequence is TGCAGCGTCCAGCGGGGGATGAACACTGAAGCTTTCTTT. Protein sequence: CSVQRGMNTEAFF. Using reference TRBV29-1 and TRBJ1-1 for the parts outside the CDR3, the full variable domain is SAVISQKPSRDICQRGTSLTIQCQVDSQVTMMFWYRQQPGQSLTLIATANQGSEATYESGFVIDKFPISRPNLTFSTLTVSNMSPEDSSIYLCSVQRGMNTEAFFGQGTRLTVV.

A few counts support this clone. The chain is built from TRBV7-8 and TRBJ1-2; the D gene is possibly TRBD1 (6 bases). The CDR3 runs to 15 residues. Trimming cost V 1 base and J 4 bases, with 13 bases left between them. Germline V gene data show CDR1 as SGHVS and CDR2 as FQNEAQ. CDR3 coding DNA: TGTGCCAGCAGCTTAGGAAGGAGAGGGGGCTATGGCTACACCTTC. Protein product: CASSLGRRGGYGYTF.

Points on this clone: An end of the junction differs from the germline gene, which may be a read error. The chain joins TRBV18 to TRBJ2-7; 11 nucleotides match TRBD1. CDR1 and CDR2 from the germline V gene are KGHSH and LQKENI. The CDR3 totals 17 residues. The CDR3 region is CASSSPLGQGASSEQYF. In DNA form, the CDR3 reads TGTGCCAGCTCATCACCATTAGGACAGGGGGCCTCCTCCGAGCAGTACTTC.